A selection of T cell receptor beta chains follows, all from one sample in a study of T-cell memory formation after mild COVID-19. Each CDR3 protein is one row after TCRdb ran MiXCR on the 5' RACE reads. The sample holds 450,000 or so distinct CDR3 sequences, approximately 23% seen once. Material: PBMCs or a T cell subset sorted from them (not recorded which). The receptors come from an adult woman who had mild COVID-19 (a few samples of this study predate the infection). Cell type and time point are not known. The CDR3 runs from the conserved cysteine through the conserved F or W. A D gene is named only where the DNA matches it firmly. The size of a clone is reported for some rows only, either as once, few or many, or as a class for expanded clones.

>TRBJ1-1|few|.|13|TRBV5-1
CASSLGYGTEAFF
TGCGCCAGCAGCTTGGGTTACGGGACTGAAGCTTTCTTT
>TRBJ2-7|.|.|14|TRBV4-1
CASSEDSLLRGQYF
TGCGCCAGCAGCGAAGACTCTCTCCTACGAGGGCAGTACTTC
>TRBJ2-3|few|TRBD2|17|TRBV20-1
CSASIAGFLPFTDTQYF
TGCAGTGCTTCCATAGCGGGATTCCTACCCTTCACAGATACGCAGTATTTT
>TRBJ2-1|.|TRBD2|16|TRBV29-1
CSVVPGLAGPYNEQFF
TGCAGCGTGGTCCCGGGACTAGCGGGACCATACAATGAGCAGTTCTTC
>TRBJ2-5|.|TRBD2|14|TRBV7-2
CASSAFGGGETQYF
TGTGCCAGCAGCGCATTTGGGGGGGGAGAGACCCAGTACTTC
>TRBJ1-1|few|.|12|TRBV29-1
CSVAQINTEAFF
TGCAGCGTTGCTCAGATAAACACTGAAGCTTTCTTT
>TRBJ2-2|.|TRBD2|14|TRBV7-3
CASSSGLTGGELFF
TGTGCCAGCAGCTCGGGACTAACCGGCGGGGAGCTGTTTTTT
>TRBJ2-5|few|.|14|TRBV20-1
CSARDLRELETQYF
TGCAGTGCTAGAGATCTCAGGGAGCTTGAGACCCAGTACTTC
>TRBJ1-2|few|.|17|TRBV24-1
CATSDARRGDRPYGYTF
TGTGCCACCAGTGATGCCCGCCGGGGGGACCGACCCTATGGCTACACCTTC
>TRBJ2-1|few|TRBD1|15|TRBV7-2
CASSLVQGNRNEQFF
TGTGCCAGCAGCTTAGTACAGGGGAATAGAAATGAGCAGTTCTTC
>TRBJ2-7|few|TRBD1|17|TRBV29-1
CSVVVPGTGGNSYEQYF
TGCAGCGTTGTGGTCCCCGGGACAGGGGGAAACTCCTACGAGCAGTACTTC
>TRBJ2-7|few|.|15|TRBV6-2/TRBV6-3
CASSYPRGGGYEQYF
TGTGCCAGCAGTTACCCGAGAGGGGGAGGCTACGAGCAGTACTTC
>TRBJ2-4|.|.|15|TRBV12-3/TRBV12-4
CASSQAGPTVDIQYF
TGTGCCAGCAGTCAAGCCGGCCCTACCGTAGACATTCAGTACTTC
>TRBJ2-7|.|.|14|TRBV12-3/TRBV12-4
CASRAGDSTYEQYF
TGTGCCAGCAGGGCGGGGGACAGTACCTACGAGCAGTACTTC
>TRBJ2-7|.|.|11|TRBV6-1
CASSDFNEQYF
TGTGCCAGCAGTGACTTTAACGAGCAGTACTTC
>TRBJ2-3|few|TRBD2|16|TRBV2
CASSNSGGSSTDTQYF
TGTGCCAGCAGTAATAGCGGGGGTTCAAGCACAGATACGCAGTATTTT
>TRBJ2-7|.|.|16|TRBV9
CASSVVPNGLGAEQYF
TGTGCCAGCAGCGTAGTCCCAAACGGTCTGGGGGCAGAGCAGTACTTC
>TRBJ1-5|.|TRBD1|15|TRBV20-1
CSARDTKTGGQPQHF
TGCAGTGCTAGAGATACCAAGACAGGGGGTCAGCCCCAGCATTTT
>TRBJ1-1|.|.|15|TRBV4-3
CASSQGSGRNTEAFF
TGCGCCAGCAGCCAAGGGTCAGGGCGGAACACTGAAGCTTTCTTT
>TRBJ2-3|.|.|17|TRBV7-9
CASSSRSIGGHTDTQYF
TGTGCCAGCAGCTCCCGTTCAATTGGGGGTCACACAGATACGCAGTATTTT
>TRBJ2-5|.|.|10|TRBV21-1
CASSTETQYF
TGTGCCAGCAGTACGGAGACCCAGTACTTC
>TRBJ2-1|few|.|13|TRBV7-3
CASSHDRWNEQFF
TGTGCCAGCAGCCACGACAGGTGGAATGAGCAGTTCTTC
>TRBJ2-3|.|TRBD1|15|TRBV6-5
CASSRTGGPGDTQYF
TGTGCCAGCAGCCGTACAGGGGGCCCTGGGGATACGCAGTATTTT
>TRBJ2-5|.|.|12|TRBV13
CASSLTWETQYF
TGTGCCAGCAGCTTAACCTGGGAGACCCAGTACTTC
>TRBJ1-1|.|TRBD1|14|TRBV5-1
CASSSGQGFSGAFF
TGCGCCAGCAGCTCCGGACAGGGGTTTTCTGGAGCTTTCTTT
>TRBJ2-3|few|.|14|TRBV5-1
CASSTRGDTDTQYF
TGCGCCAGCAGCACACGCGGGGACACAGATACGCAGTATTTT
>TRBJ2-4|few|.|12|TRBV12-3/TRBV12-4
CASSFQGNIQYF
TGTGCCAGCAGTTTCCAGGGGAACATTCAGTACTTC
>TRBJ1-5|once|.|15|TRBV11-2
CASSLETASNQPQHF
TGTGCCAGCAGCTTAGAGACAGCTAGCAATCAGCCCCAGCATTTT
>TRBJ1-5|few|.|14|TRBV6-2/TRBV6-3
CASSPNLSNQPQHF
TGTGCCAGCAGTCCCAACCTTAGCAATCAGCCCCAGCATTTT
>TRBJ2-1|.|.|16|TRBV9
CASSVDTGRPYNEQFF
TGTGCCAGCAGCGTAGATACAGGTAGACCCTACAATGAGCAGTTCTTC
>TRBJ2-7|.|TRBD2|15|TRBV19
CASTARASGTYEQYF
TGTGCCAGTACCGCCCGGGCTAGCGGAACCTACGAGCAGTACTTC
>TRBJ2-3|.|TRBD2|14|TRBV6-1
CASSKWREADTQYF
TGTGCCAGCAGTAAATGGCGGGAGGCAGATACGCAGTATTTT
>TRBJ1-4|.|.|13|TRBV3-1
CASSQRANEKLFF
TGTGCCAGCAGCCAGCGAGCTAATGAAAAACTGTTTTTT
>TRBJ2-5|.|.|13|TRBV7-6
CASSLPLAETQYF
TGTGCCAGCAGCTTGCCGTTGGCAGAGACCCAGTACTTC
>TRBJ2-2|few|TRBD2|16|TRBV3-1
CASSPDGLGSTGELFF
TGTGCCAGCAGCCCCGACGGACTAGGGTCCACCGGGGAGCTGTTTTTT
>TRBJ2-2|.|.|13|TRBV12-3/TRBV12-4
CASEAGTTGELFF
TGTGCCAGTGAGGCAGGAACCACCGGGGAGCTGTTTTTT
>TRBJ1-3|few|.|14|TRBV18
CASSPPSPGNTIYF
TGTGCCAGCTCACCACCCTCCCCTGGAAACACCATATATTTT
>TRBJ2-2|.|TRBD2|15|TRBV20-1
CSAAGLAGAVGELFF
TGCAGTGCCGCGGGTTTAGCGGGAGCGGTCGGGGAGCTGTTTTTT
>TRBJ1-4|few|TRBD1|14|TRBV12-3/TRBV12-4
CASSFTGGKEKLFF
TGTGCCAGCAGTTTTACAGGGGGAAAGGAAAAACTGTTTTTT
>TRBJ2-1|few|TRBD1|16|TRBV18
CASSSQQGARVDEQFF
TGTGCCAGCTCATCACAACAGGGGGCGCGGGTCGATGAGCAGTTCTTC
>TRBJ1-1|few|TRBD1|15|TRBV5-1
CASSTGQGGLAEAFF
TGCGCCAGCAGCACGGGACAGGGAGGATTAGCTGAAGCTTTCTTT
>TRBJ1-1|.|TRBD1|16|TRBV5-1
CASSFSGQGANTEAFF
TGCGCCAGCAGCTTCTCCGGACAGGGGGCGAACACTGAAGCTTTCTTT
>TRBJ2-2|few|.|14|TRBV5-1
CASSSGLYTGELFF
TGCGCCAGCAGCTCGGGACTTTACACCGGGGAGCTGTTTTTT
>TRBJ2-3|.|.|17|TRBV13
CASSFTTTGRSTDTQYF
TGTGCCAGCAGCTTTACGACCACGGGACGAAGCACAGATACGCAGTATTTT
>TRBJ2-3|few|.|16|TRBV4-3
CASSQEQPPYTDTQYF
TGCGCCAGCAGCCAAGAGCAGCCACCCTACACAGATACGCAGTATTTT
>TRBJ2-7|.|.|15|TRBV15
CATSRVPGSSYEQYF
TGTGCCACCAGCAGAGTGCCGGGGAGCTCCTACGAGCAGTACTTC
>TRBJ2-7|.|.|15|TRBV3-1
CASSQGTLSPYEQYF
TGTGCCAGCAGCCAAGGGACCCTATCTCCCTACGAGCAGTACTTC
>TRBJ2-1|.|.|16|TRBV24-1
CATSDPSLSSYNEQFF
TGTGCCACCAGTGATCCCTCACTGAGCTCCTACAATGAGCAGTTCTTC
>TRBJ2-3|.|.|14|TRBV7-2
CASSFLGAADTQYF
TGTGCCAGCAGCTTTCTAGGGGCCGCAGATACGCAGTATTTT
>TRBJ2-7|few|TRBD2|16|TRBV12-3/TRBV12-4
CASSPMGLAGDSEQYF
TGTGCCAGCAGTCCAATGGGACTAGCGGGGGATAGCGAGCAGTACTTC
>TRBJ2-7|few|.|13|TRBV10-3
CAISDLTSYEQYF
TGTGCCATCAGTGATTTGACCTCCTACGAGCAGTACTTC
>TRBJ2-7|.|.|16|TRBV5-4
CASSPGQAGSSYEQYF
TGTGCCAGCAGCCCTGGACAGGCGGGGAGCTCCTACGAGCAGTACTTC
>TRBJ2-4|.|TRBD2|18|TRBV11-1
CASSWGLAGGGAKNIQYF
TGTGCCAGCAGCTGGGGACTAGCGGGAGGAGGGGCCAAAAACATTCAGTACTTC